These 30 T cell receptor beta chains share one sample of origin, sequenced in a study of blood T cell repertoires in COVID-19. Libraries were prepared by immunoSEQ multiplex PCR; TCRdb keeps only in-frame clonotypes and omits some of them. This table has some 220,000 clones, about 85% appearing once. Sequencing input: peripheral blood. The receptors stem from a man between 50 and 59 years old who had recovered from COVID-19.

This clone was detected once. J is TRBJ2-7 and V is TRBV20-1; 7 bases align to TRBD1. CDR1 is DFQATT, CDR2 SNEGSKA, per germline (reference sequence). With V trimmed by 2 bases and J by 6 bases, 1 base remained unmatched. This CDR3 is 11 amino acids long. The chain's CDR3 is CSARTGAEQYF. CDR3 bases: TGCAGTGCTAGAACAGGGGCCGAGCAGTACTTC.

This sequence joins TRBV4-1 and TRBJ2-3; 8 bases agree with TRBD2. V lost 1 base, J lost 1 base, and 19 bases stayed unmatched. Germline lookup yields CDR1 MGHRA and CDR2 YSYEKL. The CDR3 is 21 residues long. CDR3 residues: CASSQGLLAEGPGGGTDTQYF. The CDR3 nucleotides read TGCGCCAGCAGCCAAGGCCTTCTAGCGGAGGGCCCGGGGGGGGGCACAGATACGCAGTATTTT.

This rearrangement joins TRBV7-8 to TRBJ1-1, with 7 nucleotides matching TRBD1. V gave up 7 bases and J gave up 4 bases; unmatched junction bases: 9. Germline V gene data show CDR1 as SGHVS and CDR2 as FQNEAQ. The CDR3 loop spans 14 amino acids. CDR3 region: CASILGGRGTEAFF. CDR3 DNA sequence: TGTGCCAGCATCCTAGGGGGCAGGGGCACTGAAGCTTTCTTT.

V gene TRBV6-2 or TRBV6-3 combines with J gene TRBJ1-2; 7 bases are a match to TRBD1. This CDR3 comprises 13 residues. The J segment lost 4 bases and the V segment lost 2 bases, leaving 1 base of the junction unmatched. Looked up from germline, CDR1 is MNHEY and CDR2 is SVGEGT. CDR3 protein: CASSYGTVYGYTF. CDR3 nucleotides: TGTGCCAGCAGTTACGGGACAGTCTATGGCTACACCTTC.

On this clone: The sample carries other DNA sequences with the same CDR3. J is TRBJ1-1 and V is TRBV5-6; D gene ambiguous. Germline-derived CDR1 and CDR2 are SGHDT and YYEEEE. The CDR3 totals 13 residues. With 2 bases removed from V and 1 base from J, the gap between germline ends came to 6 bases. CDR3 nucleotide sequence: TGTGCCAGCAGCTTACGAGGGAACACTGAAGCTTTCTTT. This codes for CASSLRGNTEAFF. Using reference TRBV5-6 and TRBJ1-1 for the parts outside the CDR3, the full variable domain is DAGVTQSPTHLIKTRGQQVTLRCSPKSGHDTVSWYQQALGQGPQFIFQYYEEEERQRGNFPDRFSGHQFPNYSSELNVNALLLGDSALYLCASSLRGNTEAFFGQGTRLTVV.

The chain recombines TRBV6-1 with TRBJ1-1, with 9 positions matching TRBD1. The CDR3 loop spans 15 amino acids. V was pared by 1 base and J by 5 bases, with 5 bases of the junction left unmatched. Germline lookup yields CDR1 MNHNS and CDR2 SASEGT. The CDR3 DNA follows: TGTGCCAGCAGTGAAGATTACAGGGGGCGTACTGAAGCTTTCTTT. Translated, it gives CASSEDYRGRTEAFF.

This chain uses TRBV5-5 with TRBJ1-2; TRBD1 aligns across 8 bases. CDR1 is SGHKS and CDR2 is YYEKEE in the germline V gene (reference sequence). The CDR3 has 15 residues. J lost 4 bases, V lost 3 bases, and 8 bases had no gene match. CDR3 in DNA: TGTGCCAGCAGCTCTCAGGGGGCCGGACCCTATGGCTACACCTTC. It yields the protein CASSSQGAGPYGYTF.

The J gene is TRBJ2-1, the V gene TRBV5-1; possible D gene TRBD1, 6 bases. With 0 bases removed from V and 8 bases from J, the gap between germline ends came to 9 bases. Germline-derived CDR1 and CDR2 are SGHRS and YFSETQ. There are 13 residues in the CDR3. CDR3 region: CASSLDRVHEQFF. In DNA, the CDR3 is TGCGCCAGCAGCTTGGACAGGGTCCATGAGCAGTTCTTC.

The J gene is TRBJ2-7, the V gene TRBV9; 8 bases line up with TRBD2. The germline CDR1 and CDR2 sequences are SGDLS and YYNGEE. V lost 0 bases, J lost 1 base, and 6 bases stayed unmatched. The CDR3 length is 16 residues. CDR3 sequence (DNA): TGTGCCAGCAGCGTAGGTGAGCGGGAGTCATCCTACGAGCAGTACTTC. Residues: CASSVGERESSYEQYF.

CDR3: CASSLGEGTIRNEQFF. DNA for the CDR3: TGTGCCAGCAGCTTAGGGGAGGGGACAATAAGGAATGAGCAGTTCTTC. The chain combines TRBV7-9 with TRBJ2-1, with D perhaps matching TRBD2 (7 bases). The V end lost 1 base, the J end lost 7 bases, and 17 bases lay between the germline ends. This CDR3 is built from 16 residues. Germline CDR1 and CDR2: SEHNR and FQNEAQ (reference sequence).

This clone is a singleton in its sample. V is TRBV11-2 and J is TRBJ2-1; a possible D gene is TRBD1 (5 bases). With 0 bases removed from V and 0 bases from J, the gap between germline ends came to 12 bases. Germline-derived CDR1 and CDR2 are SGHAT and FQNNGV. This CDR3 has 17 residues. In DNA form, the CDR3 reads TGTGCCAGCAGCTTAGATCTAATCGACAGCTCCTACAATGAGCAGTTCTTC. Protein: CASSLDLIDSSYNEQFF.

This chain joins TRBV10-2 and TRBJ2-7; no clear D. The CDR3 sequence is 14 residues long. Per germline, CDR1 WSHSY and CDR2 SAAADI. V was shortened by 7 bases and J by 3 bases, with 16 bases between the two germline ends. CDR3 sequence: CASIPATNFYEQYF. CDR3 nucleotide sequence: TGCGCCAGCATCCCAGCGACCAACTTCTACGAGCAGTACTTC.

This chain connects TRBV7-2 to TRBJ2-5, with 8 bases fitting TRBD1. The CDR3 runs to 13 residues. J lost 4 bases, V lost 5 bases, and 3 bases had no gene match. Germline V gives CDR1 SGHTA, CDR2 FQGNSA. The CDR3 sequence is CASSRGQGETQYF. The CDR3 region has the DNA TGTGCCAGCAGCCGCGGACAGGGAGAGACCCAGTACTTC.

The V gene is TRBV10-2, the J gene TRBJ2-7, with TRBD2 matching 7 bases. The CDR3 totals 18 residues. Germline loops: CDR1 WSHSY, CDR2 SAAADI. Unmatched junction bases numbered 14, after V lost 2 bases and J lost 1 base. The CDR3 is CASSEPSSTRGGSYEQYF. The CDR3 DNA sequence: TGCGCCAGCAGTGAGCCTTCTTCTACTAGGGGAGGGTCCTACGAGCAGTACTTC.

This clone was recorded a few times. This chain connects TRBV28 to TRBJ1-2; D perhaps matches TRBD1 (6 bases). Germline V lookup: CDR1 MDHEN, CDR2 SYDVKM. V gave up 10 bases and J gave up 8 bases, with 17 bases separating them. The CDR3 covers 12 residues. The DNA of the CDR3 is TGTGCCACCGAACGGGGGGCGCGGGGCTACACCTTC. Amino acids: CATERGARGYTF.

The rearrangement links TRBV2 to TRBJ2-2; possible D gene TRBD2, 6 bases. CDR3 length equals 16 residues. From germline, CDR1 is SNHLY and CDR2 FYNNEI. The V and J ends lost 5 bases and 4 bases respectively, with 17 bases between them. The CDR3 DNA sequence: TGTGCCAGCAGTACCTCTGGGGGGTGGATCACCGGGGAGCTGTTTTTT. It encodes CASSTSGGWITGELFF.

V gene TRBV5-1 combines with J gene TRBJ2-1, with D unclear. Germline CDR1 SGHRS, CDR2 YFSETQ. The CDR3 contains 14 residues. The V end was cut by 0 bases, the J end by 7 bases, with 11 bases between. The CDR3: CASSLEADFNEQFF. CDR3 nucleotides: TGCGCCAGCAGCTTGGAGGCAGACTTTAATGAGCAGTTCTTC.

The chain carries TRBV7-9 and TRBJ2-4; 9 bases fit TRBD2. The CDR3 spans 18 residues. CDR1 SEHNR and CDR2 FQNEAQ come from the germline V gene (reference sequence). V was pared by 2 bases and J by 0 bases, with 8 bases of the junction left unmatched. The CDR3 is CASSLFPSGTIAKNIQYF. CDR3 nucleotide sequence: TGTGCCAGCAGCTTATTTCCTAGCGGGACCATAGCCAAAAACATTCAGTACTTC.

The chain recombines TRBV27 with TRBJ1-5, with no clear D. The germline V gene encodes CDR1 MNHEY and CDR2 SMNVEV (reference sequence). The ends were cut back, 6 bases at V and 2 bases at J, with 11 bases in the middle. The CDR3 is 14 amino acids. CDR3 in DNA: TGTGCCAGCAGAAAGGACGGGGGCAATCAGCCCCAGCATTTT. As protein: CASRKDGGNQPQHF.

CDR3 residues: CASSLVRGGEQYF. CDR3 in DNA: TGTGCCAGCAGCTTGGTCCGGGGAGGCGAGCAGTACTTC. The chain combines TRBV5-6 with TRBJ2-7; TRBD2 is a possible D gene (6 bases). The CDR3 has 13 residues. Deletions cut 0 bases from V and 6 bases from J, with 10 bases between. Germline CDR1 and CDR2: SGHDT and YYEEEE.

The V gene is TRBV15, the J gene TRBJ1-4; possible D gene TRBD1, 6 bases. CDR3 length: 17 amino acids. From germline, CDR1 is LNHNV and CDR2 YYDKDF (reference sequence). V was trimmed by 1 base and J by 5 bases, leaving 17 bases between them. CDR3 coding DNA: TGTGCCACCAGCAGAGTTACCTTTGGGGGCAGGAATGAAAAACTGTTTTTT. Translation gives CATSRVTFGGRNEKLFF.

V gene TRBV25-1 combines with J gene TRBJ2-2; tentative D call: TRBD2 (7 bases). Between the trimmed V and J ends, which lost 4 bases and 5 bases, there was a span of 14 bases. This CDR3 has 15 amino acids. CDR1 MGHDK and CDR2 SYGVNS come from the germline V gene. CDR3 sequence: CASSGRGARTGELFF. Here the CDR3 DNA reads TGTGCCAGCAGTGGTCGGGGGGCCCGGACCGGGGAGCTGTTTTTT.

The chain uses TRBV28 and TRBJ1-1; the D is unclear. The V gene lost 5 bases and the J gene lost 10 bases, with 11 bases spanning the gap. The CDR3 runs 11 residues. Germline CDR1 is MDHEN and CDR2 is SYDVKM. The CDR3 region is CASSPGERAFF. The CDR3 coding sequence is TGTGCCAGCAGTCCCGGTGAGAGAGCTTTCTTT.

The rearrangement joins TRBV7-4 to TRBJ2-7, with D maybe TRBD1 (5 bases). V gave up 5 bases and J gave up 5 bases, with 16 bases separating them. The germline V gene has CDR1 SGHVT and CDR2 SQSDAQ. The CDR3 is 14 amino acids. In nucleotides, the CDR3 is TGTGCCAGCAGCGTCTCAGGGTCGGAAAACGAGCAGTACTTC. It codes for CASSVSGSENEQYF.

The V call is TRBV11-2, the J call TRBJ1-1, with 8 bases lining up with TRBD1. The CDR3 totals 15 residues. Per germline, CDR1 SGHAT and CDR2 FQNNGV. V shed 6 bases and J 8 bases; nucleotides not matched to a gene: 14. The CDR3 DNA is TGTGCCAGCAGTTTGGAGACAGGGGTTTTGGGAGAAGCTTTCTTT. Translation: CASSLETGVLGEAFF.

This chain joins TRBV11-2 and TRBJ1-4, with D possibly matching TRBD1 (6 bases). The CDR3 has 16 residues. The V end was cut by 1 base, the J end by 7 bases, with 16 bases between. CDR1 and CDR2 (germline): SGHAT, FQNNGV. CDR3 residues: CASSLVGGGRGEKLFF. As DNA, the CDR3 is TGTGCCAGCAGCTTAGTTGGCGGGGGGCGCGGTGAAAAACTGTTTTTT.

The chain combines TRBV29-1 with TRBJ2-7; D is possibly TRBD2 (6 bases). V lost 4 bases and J lost 5, with 15 bases in between. Per the germline V gene, CDR1 is SQVTM and CDR2 is ANQGSEA. The CDR3 extends over 13 amino acids. The CDR3 here is CSVGQLRGDEQYF. CDR3 nucleotide sequence: TGCAGCGTTGGGCAACTCCGCGGGGACGAGCAGTACTTC.

The gene calls are TRBV11-2 and TRBJ2-1, with D possibly TRBD2 on 6 matching bases. The CDR3 sequence is 15 residues long. CDR1 is SGHAT, CDR2 FQNNGV, per germline. V gave up 8 bases and J gave up 4 bases, with 18 bases separating them. CDR3 DNA sequence: TGTGCCAGCGGCAAATTAGCGGTACTTTACAATGAGCAGTTCTTC. This codes for CASGKLAVLYNEQFF.

The J gene is TRBJ2-3, the V gene TRBV6-5; a possible D gene is TRBD1 (5 bases). The germline V gene encodes CDR1 MNHEY and CDR2 SVGAGI. Trimming took off 2 bases at V and 0 bases at J, with 9 bases between the two ends. This CDR3 is 15 amino acids long. This CDR3 reads CASSYRKGSTDTQYF. The DNA of the CDR3 is TGTGCCAGCAGTTACCGAAAGGGGAGCACAGATACGCAGTATTTT.

The rearrangement joins TRBV18 to TRBJ2-3; 7 bases line up with TRBD1. Germline V gene data show CDR1 as KGHSH and CDR2 as LQKENI. V gave up 6 bases and J gave up 6 bases; unmatched junction bases: 3. This CDR3 spans 12 amino acids. The CDR3 DNA is TGTGCCAGCTCGACCAGGGGGGATACGCAGTATTTT. This codes for CASSTRGDTQYF. Drawing the rest from reference TRBV18 and TRBJ2-3, the complete variable domain is NAGVMQNPRHLVRRRGQEARLRCSPMKGHSHVYWYRQLPEEGLKFMVYLQKENIIDESGMPKERFSAEFPKEGPSILRIQQVVRGDSAAYFCASSTRGDTQYFGPGTRLTVL.